This T cell receptor (beta chain) was retrieved from a study of T cells in Graves' hyperthyroidism and ophthalmopathy. Study-wide results and limits: Patients with ophthalmopathy were separated from those with stable hyperthyroidism by a 13 V-J model.

At least 3 on the Clinical Activity Score was recorded for ophthalmopathy patients, who also had NOSPECS grade at least 4 and duration under 3 months. Any patient presenting with uncontrolled infection, other autoimmune disease, pregnancy or lactation was left out. Each diagnosis was grounded in clinical symptoms, serum thyroxine and TRAb, thyroid ultrasound, and orbital computed tomography. The germline V gene has CDR1 SQVTM and CDR2 ANQGSEA. Trimming removed 1 base at V and 1 base at J, with 13 bases between. The CDR3 has 15 residues. This clonotype was found many times. Its antigen remains unidentified. Amplification of TCR beta CDR3 regions used RNA as the template. The HTBI primer set was used in a first-round RT-PCR of the TCR CDR3. TCRdb redid the calling of the multiplex PCR reads with MiXCR, one entry per CDR3 protein. The data hold a few hundred thousand distinct CDR3 sequences, with less than 20% observed a single time.

Sequencing was performed on blood. This chain connects TRBV29-1 to TRBJ1-1; TRBD1 is a possible D gene (6 bases). The source of this sequence is a man aged 18 to 29 with Graves' ophthalmopathy. As DNA, the CDR3 is TGCAGCGTTGAAGGGGGGGCCCTGAAGAACACTGAAGCTTTCTTT. This encodes CSVEGGALKNTEAFF.